This T cell receptor beta chain emerged from a study of neoadjuvant anti-PD-1 for oral cavity cancer. Overall study: Non-progressing patients received a fourth nivolumab dose near day 43, then surgery on days 50-56.

Findings and limits, study-wide: Only three patients per response group were TCR-analyzed; validation needed. After neoadjuvant nivolumab, PBMC T cell clonality was significantly higher in non-responders than responders.

This clone was found once. Its specificity is unknown. Patients were newly diagnosed with stage II-IVA oral cavity squamous cell carcinoma without prior systemic or radiation treatment. The method was immunoSEQ multiplex PCR; TCRdb's version includes in-frame clones alone and lacks a portion of them. The data hold tens of thousands of clones, with more than 60% observed a single time. The receptor's source is a person aged 35-80 years with oral cavity squamous cell carcinoma. Here the sequenced sample was PBMCs, taken before nivolumab (anti-PD-1) treatment.

Here the CDR3 reads CASSLEPAGGDTQYF. CDR3 coding DNA: TGTGCCAGCAGCTTGGAGCCAGCGGGGGGAGATACGCAGTATTTT. V usage is TRBV5-8 and J usage is TRBJ2-3; 9 bases line up with TRBD2. The CDR3 is 15 residues long. After removal of 0 bases from V and 5 bases from J, the junction contained 4 bases not matched to a gene. The germline V gene encodes CDR1 SGHTS and CDR2 YDEGEE.